This TCR beta chain emerged from a study of blood T cell repertoires in COVID-19. In the study overall: Both acute and convalescent COVID-19 samples were obtained from the United States, Italy and Spain. Sources were T cells, B-cell-depleted T cells, or PBMCs; the material itself was cDNA or gDNA.

V was clipped by 3 bases and J by 0 bases; unmatched bases: 12. This CDR3 has 19 amino acids. CDR1 is LNHDA, CDR2 SQIVND, per germline (reference sequence). In the study's own analysis: Estimates of nucleated cell counts were drawn from the amplification of reference gene primers. Method: immunoSEQ multiplex PCR; TCRdb's copy keeps in-frame clones and lacks some. For V, J and clone size, that table is used; D and trimming come from the DNA. The table has 340,000 or so clones, more than 75% seen once; the top ten hold 1%. Material: peripheral blood. The gene calls are TRBV19 and TRBJ1-4; 8 bases fit TRBD1. The TCR comes from a man aged 50 or older with active or convalescent COVID-19. CDR3 DNA sequence: TGTGCCAGTAGTATTTTTTGGGGACAGGAGTCTGCAACTAATGAAAAACTGTTTTTT. It is translated as CASSIFWGQESATNEKLFF.